Presented here are 10 T cell receptor beta chains from one specimen sequenced in a study of Tregs in tolerant kidney transplant recipients. Profiling relied on immunoSEQ multiplex PCR, and the TCRdb table lists in-frame clones only, not all of them. This listing includes 20,000 to 30,000 clones. The nonmyeloablative bone marrow transplants came from related graft donors, with transient mixed chimerism. The sample was CD4+ T cells from blood (PBMCs), taken 6 months after the transplant. These receptors originate from a human patient who received a combined kidney and bone marrow transplant. Some T cells may have come from the graft donor.

Worth noting for this clone: The read falls 3 residues short of the CDR3 end, and the missing part is taken from the germline J gene. This chain links TRBV23-1 with TRBJ2-2; D perhaps matches TRBD1 (6 bases). TRBV23-1 is an ORF for which the function is uncertain. V dropped 0 bases and J dropped 0 bases, with 8 bases sitting between them. The CDR3 is 16 residues long. The CDR3 DNA, read in part, is TGCGCCAGCAGTCAATCGGGGGCATCGAACACCGGGGAG. Its protein product is CASSQSGASNTGE. The CDR3 reads in full as CASSQSGASNTGELFF.

Note on this clone: The sequenced fragment ends 3 residues before the CDR3 boundary, so the rest is inferred from the germline J gene. The chain joins TRBV18 to TRBJ1-2; TRBD1 matches 9 bases. Looked up from germline, CDR1 is KGHSH and CDR2 is LQKENI. V lost 3 bases and J lost 4; bases outside the gene matches: 6. The CDR3 spans 15 residues. CDR3 residues: CASSPFTDRGYGYTF. The CDR3 bases that were read are TGTGCCAGCTCACCTTTCACGGACAGGGGCTATGGC.

For this clone: The read stops 3 residues short of the end of the CDR3; the missing end is completed from the germline J gene. The chain couples TRBV18 to TRBJ2-5; TRBD2 agrees at 12 bases. Looked up from germline, CDR1 is KGHSH and CDR2 is LQKENI. After removal of 6 bases from V and 1 base from J, the junction contained 15 bases not matched to a gene. The CDR3 has 19 residues. The chain's CDR3 is CASSLTPLLAGGFQETQYF. The sequenced CDR3 bases are TGTGCCAGCTCGCTAACCCCTTTACTAGCGGGGGGATTCCAAGAGACC.

The CDR3 loop reads CASSAQGKWMNTEAFF. The CDR3 bases that were read are TGTGCCAGTAGTGCACAGGGCAAGTGGATGAACACTGAA. V gene TRBV19 combines with J gene TRBJ1-1, with a possible D match to TRBD1 (6 bases). The read is 3 residues too short to cover the CDR3 end, so that end is filled in from the germline J gene. V was clipped by 5 bases and J by 0 bases, with 16 bases between them. CDR3 length equals 16 residues. In germline, CDR1 is LNHDA, CDR2 SQIVND (reference sequence).

In regard to this clone: The observed sequence ends 3 residues before the CDR3 terminus, with the missing tail filled in from the germline J gene. This sequence joins TRBV11-2 and TRBJ2-2; the D gene is possibly TRBD1 (5 bases). The CDR3 is 15 amino acids. The germline gives CDR1 SGHAT, CDR2 FQNNGV. V gave up 1 base and J gave up 8 bases, with 14 bases separating them. The sequenced CDR3 bases are TGTGCCAGCAGCTTAGGTCTCTTGGGGCGTGGGGAG. Protein product: CASSLGLLGRGE. The full CDR3 is CASSLGLLGRGELFF.

Note on this clone: The CDR3 end falls 3 residues outside the read, so it is completed with the germline J gene. The chain employs TRBV6-1 and TRBJ1-2; 7 bases agree with TRBD1. The V gene's germline CDR1 is MNHNS and CDR2 SASEGT. After removal of 1 base from V and 4 bases from J, the junction contained 3 bases not matched to a gene. The CDR3 runs 14 residues. Partial CDR3 DNA: TGTGCCAGCAGTGAAGGGACAGGAATCTATGGC. As protein: CASSEGTGIYG. The whole CDR3 is CASSEGTGIYGYTF.

Remarks on this clone: The read falls 3 residues short of the CDR3 end, and the missing part is taken from the germline J gene. This chain connects TRBV5-5 to TRBJ1-5; weak D call: TRBD1 (5 bases). Germline CDR1 SGHKS, CDR2 YYEKEE (reference sequence). The V gene lost 3 bases and the J gene lost 2 bases, with 12 bases spanning the gap. The CDR3 length is 15 residues. CDR3 DNA (partial): TGTGCCAGCAGCTCGCAAGGGGTCCGCAATCAGCCC. Translation: CASSSQGVRNQP. The entire CDR3 is CASSSQGVRNQPQHF.

In the case of this clone: The read ends 3 residues shy of where the CDR3 ends; the end is completed using the germline J gene. The gene calls are TRBV19 and TRBJ1-2; 8 nucleotides agree with TRBD1. The CDR3 sequence is 14 residues long. CDR1 is LNHDA, CDR2 SQIVND, per germline (reference sequence). The trim removed 5 bases at V and 7 bases at J, leaving 9 bases unmatched. CDR3 DNA (partial): TGTGCCAGTAGTGCCCGGACAGGGAGGAGTGGC. Encoded protein: CASSARTGRSG. The full CDR3 sequence reads CASSARTGRSGYTF.

Concerning this clone itself: The sequenced fragment ends 3 residues before the CDR3 boundary, so the rest is inferred from the germline J gene. The chain links TRBV20-1 to TRBJ2-7, with 9 positions matching TRBD2. The V gene's germline CDR1 is DFQATT and CDR2 SNEGSKA (reference sequence). Unmatched junction bases numbered 5, after V lost 0 bases and J lost 2 bases. The CDR3 runs to 15 residues. CDR3 sequence reads: CSARDEGGRAYEQYF. The sequenced CDR3 bases are TGCAGTGCTAGAGATGAGGGCGGGAGGGCCTACGAG.

The CDR3 loop is CSAREAGAQPQHF. The sequenced part of the CDR3 DNA is TGCAGTGCTAGAGAGGCAGGGGCACAGCCC. This chain joins TRBV20-1 and TRBJ1-5; D may be TRBD1 (6 bases). The read is 3 residues too short to cover the CDR3 end, so that end is filled in from the germline J gene. CDR1 is DFQATT, CDR2 SNEGSKA, per germline (reference sequence). The V end was cut by 0 bases, the J end by 7 bases, with 10 bases between. The CDR3 is 13 amino acids.